These 20 T cell receptor beta chains originate from one sample sequenced in a study of T-cell reconstitution after alpha-beta-depleted transplantation in children. Construction of the TCRbeta library involved unique molecular identifiers. TCRdb re-analysed the PCR reads in MiXCR, keeping a single row per CDR3 protein. The sample has approximately 520,000 distinct CDR3 sequences, 11% seen once. The sequencing used PBMCs, mostly from graft donor cells, collected 180 days after TCRalphabeta/CD19-depleted stem cell transplant. The receptors were gathered from a female patient aged 2-9 years who had a stem cell transplant for aplastic anemia, so the T cells may come from the graft donor.

The chain joins TRBV28 to TRBJ2-1; 10 bases fit TRBD1. The CDR3 runs to 16 residues. J was trimmed by 6 bases and V by 8 bases; bases with no gene match: 13. The V gene's germline CDR1 is MDHEN and CDR2 SYDVKM. This CDR3 reads CASGADRDRGGNEQFF. CDR3 bases: TGTGCCAGCGGGGCTGACCGGGACAGGGGAGGCAATGAGCAGTTCTTC.

The chain employs TRBV28 and TRBJ2-7; possible D gene TRBD1, 5 bases. Trimming took 8 bases from V and 2 from J, leaving 10 bases between them. This CDR3 is built from 12 residues. Germline CDR1 reads MDHEN; CDR2 reads SYDVKM. The CDR3 nucleotides read TGTGCCAGCCAGGGAAAACCCTACGAGCAGTACTTC. Amino acid sequence: CASQGKPYEQYF.

The chain joins TRBV15 to TRBJ1-1; D not resolved. This CDR3 comprises 14 residues. Trimming removed 3 bases at V and 5 bases at J, with 13 bases between. Germline V lookup: CDR1 LNHNV, CDR2 YYDKDF (reference sequence). DNA of the CDR3: TGTGCCACCAGCAGCCAGAGTTTTGGGACTGAAGCTTTCTTT. Translation gives CATSSQSFGTEAFF.

In this sample, this clonotype turned up a few times. The V and J genes are TRBV27 and TRBJ2-7, with TRBD1 matching over 8 bases. The ends lost 5 bases at V and 3 bases at J; junction bases unmatched: 3. CDR1 is MNHEY, CDR2 SMNVEV, per germline (reference sequence). This CDR3 has 13 amino acids. In DNA form, the CDR3 reads TGTGCCAGCAGTCGGACAGGGTACTACGAGCAGTACGTC. Protein product: CASSRTGYYEQYV.

V is TRBV15 and J is TRBJ2-1, with TRBD1 matching over 9 bases. The germline CDR1 and CDR2 sequences are LNHNV and YYDKDF (reference sequence). The CDR3 sequence is 15 residues long. V lost 2 bases and J lost 6; bases outside the gene matches: 5. The CDR3 loop is CATSRRTGVGNEQFF. Written as DNA, the CDR3 is TGTGCCACCAGCAGACGGACAGGGGTAGGCAATGAGCAGTTCTTC.

The rearrangement uses TRBV4-3 and TRBJ2-3; 15 bases agree with TRBD2. The length of the CDR3 is 18 residues. The trim removed 0 bases at V and 4 bases at J, leaving 5 bases unmatched. Germline V gene data show CDR1 as LGHNA and CDR2 as YSLEER. The CDR3 loop is CASSQEGLAGGGPDTQYF. CDR3 nucleotide sequence: TGCGCCAGCAGCCAAGAAGGACTAGCGGGAGGGGGCCCAGATACGCAGTATTTT.

This chain connects TRBV20-1 to TRBJ2-2; D might be TRBD1 or TRBD2, each matching 6 bases. Trimming pared 6 bases from V and 1 base from J, leaving 18 bases between. CDR3 length equals 16 residues. Germline V lookup: CDR1 DFQATT, CDR2 SNEGSKA (reference sequence). CDR3: CSAPRAGQRNTGELFF. CDR3 DNA sequence: TGCAGTGCCCCAAGGGCGGGACAAAGGAACACCGGGGAGCTGTTTTTT.

This clonotype has ten or more counts. The chain combines TRBV20-1 with TRBJ2-2; 7 bases line up with TRBD2. The CDR3 has 17 amino acids. The germline gives CDR1 DFQATT, CDR2 SNEGSKA (reference sequence). V trimming: 1 base; J trimming: 1 base; junction bases outside the gene matches: 9. CDR3 residues: CSARATLAGENTGELFF. CDR3 DNA sequence: TGCAGTGCTAGAGCCACGTTGGCGGGGGAGAACACCGGGGAGCTGTTTTTT.

This clonotype has a handful of counts. The V call is TRBV7-8, the J call TRBJ1-2; 10 nucleotides agree with TRBD1. V lost 5 bases to trimming and J lost 3 bases; unmatched junction nucleotides: 6. CDR1 is SGHVS and CDR2 is FQNEAQ in the germline V gene. This CDR3 spans 15 amino acids. DNA of the CDR3: TGTGCCAGCAGCCCAGAGACAGGGGGCTACTATGGCTACACCTTC. Translation: CASSPETGGYYGYTF.

This clonotype was picked up many times. This chain connects TRBV25-1 to TRBJ1-4; no definite D call. The ends were cut back, 7 bases at V and 8 bases at J, with 17 bases in the middle. This CDR3 is 14 amino acids long. Germline lookup yields CDR1 MGHDK and CDR2 SYGVNS. The CDR3 here is CASTYPGSGEKLFF. The CDR3 DNA reads TGTGCCAGCACATATCCGGGGTCTGGGGAAAAACTGTTTTTT.

The rearrangement joins TRBV18 to TRBJ2-5, with 9 bases fitting TRBD1. V lost 2 bases to trimming and J lost 2 bases; unmatched junction nucleotides: 9. This CDR3 contains 17 residues. Germline V gives CDR1 KGHSH, CDR2 LQKENI. For the CDR3, the DNA is TGTGCCAGCTCACCAACTACACAGGGGGCTAGTCAAGAGACCCAGTACTTC. It encodes CASSPTTQGASQETQYF.

V is TRBV29-1 and J is TRBJ1-1; 9 nucleotides align to TRBD1. CDR1 and CDR2 (germline): SQVTM, ANQGSEA. The CDR3 spans 15 residues. Unmatched junction bases numbered 14, after V lost 7 bases and J lost 5 bases. DNA of the CDR3: TGCAGCGGCATACCCGTACAGGGGGCGCGGACTGAAGCTTTCTTT. The encoded protein is CSGIPVQGARTEAFF.

This clonotype showed up just a few times. V and J are TRBV5-1 and TRBJ2-1, with TRBD2 identical over 14 bases. Germline V gene sequence: CDR1 SGHRS, CDR2 YFSETQ. The CDR3 is 15 residues long. J was trimmed by 11 bases and V by 4 bases; bases with no gene match: 8. CDR3 nucleotide sequence: TGCGCCAGCAGCGACGGGACTAGCGGGAGAGAGAAGCAGTTCTTC. Translation: CASSDGTSGREKQFF.

There are a few counts of this clonotype. The chain employs TRBV2 and TRBJ2-2; 8 bases fit TRBD1. J lost 7 bases, V lost 8 bases, and 3 bases had no gene match. Germline lookup yields CDR1 SNHLY and CDR2 FYNNEI. This CDR3 has 12 amino acids. This CDR3 is CASHDRGGELFF. The CDR3 nucleotides read TGTGCCAGCCATGACAGGGGCGGGGAGCTGTTTTTT.

The V call is TRBV9, the J call TRBJ2-5; a weak D match, TRBD1 (6 bases). CDR1 is SGDLS, CDR2 YYNGEE, per germline. The CDR3 extends over 13 amino acids. V was cut by 3 bases and J by 4 bases, with 10 bases left in between. DNA of the CDR3: TGTGCCAGCAGCGCCAGAGGGGGAGAGACCCAGTACTTC. Amino acid sequence: CASSARGGETQYF. Full variable domain (rest looked up from reference TRBV9 and TRBJ2-5): DSGVTQTPKHLITATGQRVTLRCSPRSGDLSVYWYQQSLDQGLQFLIQYYNGEERAKGNILERFSAQQFPDLHSELNLSSLELGDSALYFCASSARGGETQYFGPGTRLLVL.

The genes are TRBV20-1 and TRBJ1-5; no firm D call. Germline-derived CDR1 and CDR2 are DFQATT and SNEGSKA (reference sequence). Trimming stripped 4 bases from V and 0 bases from J, with 10 bases between. The CDR3 length is 14 residues. CDR3 bases: TGCAGTGCTACGGGGTCCCTTAGCAATCAGCCCCAGCATTTT. It codes for CSATGSLSNQPQHF.

This clonotype was detected a few times. The V and J genes are TRBV7-2 and TRBJ1-2; no clear D. This CDR3 contains 16 residues. Germline values: CDR1 SGHTA, CDR2 FQGNSA. V lost 5 bases and J 4 bases, leaving 20 bases between the germline ends. The CDR3, as DNA: TGTGCCAGCAGCCAGACGCCAGAAGAGGATCTCTATGGCTACACCTTC. Its translation: CASSQTPEEDLYGYTF. Drawing the rest from reference TRBV7-2 and TRBJ1-2, the complete variable domain is GAGVSQSPSNKVTEKGKDVELRCDPISGHTALYWYRQSLGQGLEFLIYFQGNSAPDKSGLPSDRFSAERTGGSVSTLTIQRTQQEDSAVYLCASSQTPEEDLYGYTFGSGTRLTVV.

The chain carries TRBV7-9 and TRBJ2-3, with TRBD1 identical over 10 bases. CDR1 and CDR2 from the germline V gene are SEHNR and FQNEAQ (reference sequence). This CDR3 is built from 15 residues. Germline trimming cut 3 bases from V and 5 bases from J; bases unmatched to any gene: 5. This CDR3 is CASSFTGTGVDTQYF. In DNA form, the CDR3 reads TGTGCCAGCAGCTTCACCGGGACAGGGGTAGATACGCAGTATTTT.

This chain uses TRBV20-1 with TRBJ1-2, with D perhaps TRBD1 (6 bases). Trimming shortened V by 5 bases and J by 6 bases, and 19 bases separated the two germline ends. From germline, CDR1 is DFQATT and CDR2 SNEGSKA (reference sequence). The CDR3 consists of 14 residues. CDR3 bases: TGCAGTGCTCGCCATCGACAGGTGAACCATGGCTACACCTTC. Its protein is CSARHRQVNHGYTF.

This clonotype has only a few counts. The chain recombines TRBV28 with TRBJ2-7; 8 nucleotides match TRBD2. The CDR3 totals 14 residues. Germline V lookup: CDR1 MDHEN, CDR2 SYDVKM. V was clipped by 3 bases and J by 3 bases; unmatched bases: 4. The CDR3 region has the DNA TGTGCCAGCAGTTTTCCCGGGACTAGCTACGAGCAGTACTTC. The encoded protein is CASSFPGTSYEQYF.